This T cell receptor (beta chain) appears in the sequencing data of a study of blood T cells in healthy people across ages. Of note for this clonotype: What it recognizes is unknown. This may be a read error: a much more frequent sequence differs by one nucleotide.

Study-level findings and limits: Getting older went along with TCR beta diversity per million T cells dropping roughly linearly.

Isolation recovered at least 7 million PBMCs from every sample. Alongside a J-beta primer mix, a sample-barcoded 5' primer served in a second PCR lasting about 6 to 11 cycles. Individual samples furnished no less than 2.5 million CDR3-containing paired-end reads apiece. TCRdb itself ran the 5' RACE reads through MiXCR, one entry per CDR3 protein. This repertoire shows 650,000 to 950,000 distinct CDR3 sequences, roughly 44% found once; its top ten account for roughly 19%. The CDR3 extends over 14 amino acids. V gave up 2 bases and J gave up 11 bases, with 18 bases separating them. The germline gives CDR1 ENHRY, CDR2 SYGVKD.

The sequencing sample was made of blood. This chain joins TRBV10-3 and TRBJ2-5; D may be TRBD1 or TRBD2 (6 bases each). This receptor was taken from a man aged 55-75 years in good health. CDR3 in DNA: TGTGCCATCAGTGAGAGGGGGGTTCGGGATGAGCAGTACTTC. Protein sequence: CAISERGVRDEQYF.